This entry concerns a single T cell receptor (beta chain). This clonotype was observed many times. Its antigen is currently not known. Qualities for individual bases were not recorded, and no much larger clone is one base off. From V the trimming removes 7 bases and from J it removes 8 bases, while the gene matches leave 8 bases of the junction unaccounted for. Inclusive of the bounding cysteine and phenylalanine, the CDR3 is 14 residues long. Only the CDR3 region is kept as DNA, spanning 42 bases read in frame from base 1. In the germline V gene, CDR1 corresponds to SGHAT and CDR2 to FQNNGV. This specimen comes from a study of T cells in Graves' hyperthyroidism and ophthalmopathy (dated by TCRdb to about 2019). For context, the study as a whole: Peripheral blood was sampled at the time of initial diagnosis, prior to any treatment. To identify distinguishing TCR V-J signatures, a discovery cohort of 90 to 100 patients was used, comprising 43 with Graves' ophthalmopathy and roughly 60 with stable Graves' hyperthyroidism. Prospective prediction of ophthalmopathy was tested in an independent validation cohort consisting of 18 to 20 hyperthyroidism patients and 15 to 17 patients who later progressed to ophthalmopathy. The approximately 90 discovery patients were randomly split 7:3 into training and test sets. Thyroid tissue and blood T-cell repertoires from roughly 6 Graves' hyperthyroidism patients were also compared in the study. Once sampling was done, hyperthyroidism patients were given methimazole at a starting dose of 30 mg daily, whereas ophthalmopathy patients were given high-dose intravenous methylprednisolone. The paper describes TCR Vbeta CDR3 sequencing of fewer than 150 peripheral blood samples, made up of 43 ophthalmopathy patients, roughly 75 hyperthyroidism patients and approximately 17 progressor patients.

Amplification of TCR beta CDR3 regions was carried out from RNA transcripts. For the first round of RT-PCR on the TCR CDR3, the HTBI primer set was used together with the Qiagen OneStep RT-PCR kit. Libraries were constructed in a second round of multiplex PCR, after which size selection and purification were performed. The libraries were sequenced on an Illumina HiSeq2000 using paired-end 100 bp reads. The published analysis was carried out like this. Raw data were processed with SOAPnuke, discarding reads with adapters, uncalled bases, mean Phred below 15, or no exact constant-primer or identifier match. High-quality paired reads were merged using COPE v1.2.5, and each unique nucleotide sequence was defined as a clonotype. Clonotypes were aligned to IMGT TRBV, TRBD and TRBJ reference segments using MiTCR v1.1. Analysis was restricted to V-J combinations with a frequency above 0.0001, which covered about 99% of repertoires. The TCS score was defined as F50 (clonal expansion) divided by E x V (chaos), with BLOSUM62-based TCRdist calculated between CDR3 peptides within each V-J. Welch's t-statistics and random forest reduced 450 to 600 V-J features to roughly 13, which were used in a naive Bayes classifier (R e1071). The public sequencing data were trimmed at Q25 with fastp and processed into clonotypes with MiXCR by TCRdb, which kept only in-frame beta chains. Identical CDR3 protein sequences are pooled into one entry, listed with their most common genes and DNA. Here the V and J calls rest on TCRdb's processing, not on the authors' analysis. This sample comprises around 600,000 distinct CDR3 sequences, 15% to 17% of them detected only once. The ten largest clones take up about 7% of the sample.

A patient counted as having stable Graves' hyperthyroidism if no progression to ophthalmopathy occurred over 18 months of follow-up. Hyperthyroidism patients were newly diagnosed, with disease duration under 2 months, and aged 18 to 65 years. Patients with uncontrolled infections, other autoimmune diseases, pregnancy or lactation were excluded. Clinical symptoms, serum thyroxine and TRAb, thyroid ultrasound, and orbital computed tomography formed the basis for the diagnoses. PBMCs were separated from 8 to 10 ml of fresh peripheral blood using Ficoll-Paque density gradient centrifugation. Trizol reagent was used to extract total RNA, and RNA quality was then checked on an Agilent 2100 Bioanalyzer. Broader findings and caveats from the paper: A model built on a 13 V-J signature distinguished ophthalmopathy from stable hyperthyroidism, reaching over 85% sensitivity and 81.08% specificity in cross-validation and 80%/75% in testing. Most expanded thyroid clonotypes (frequency above 0.001) were also detected in blood, a finding suggesting that blood repertoires may reflect thyroid immune responses. Sample size was not statistically predetermined, and investigators were not blinded to group allocation. In validation, the model predicted progression to ophthalmopathy with roughly 66% sensitivity and approximately 72% specificity, a median of roughly seven months before onset.

The V and J genes are TRBV11-2 and TRBJ2-1; TRBD2 lines up with 10 middle nucleotides. Sequenced sample: blood. This clonotype was sampled from a woman in her twenties or thirties with Graves' hyperthyroidism. The CDR3 amino acid sequence is: CASKLAGVVDEQFF. The DNA sequence reads TGTGCCAGCAAGCTAGCGGGAGTTGTCGATGAGCAGTTCTTC.